Listed here is a single TCR beta chain. The antigen is undetermined. One end of the junction fails to match germline, which may point to a read error. Autoimmune disease history or systemic immunosuppression meant exclusion. At cycle 4 day 1, cycle 7 day 1, and baseline, blood was sampled. Profiled with immunoSEQ multiplex PCR; TCRdb holds only in-frame clones, not every one. The sample lists 80,000 to 95,000 clones; roughly 88% were seen once. This sample is drawn from a study of OX40 agonist ivuxolimab in advanced cancers. About the research overall: Every 2 weeks, patients got intravenous ivuxolimab at one of six dose levels (0.01-10 mg/kg). Study-level results: Among the least clonally expanded were partial responders at 0.1-3.0 mg/kg.

The CDR3 has 15 amino acids. Germline CDR1 reads MNHNS; CDR2 reads SASEGT. The chain combines TRBV6-1 with TRBJ2-1; D is tentatively TRBD1 or TRBD2 (5 bases each). This sequence originates from an adult with an advanced solid tumor such as melanoma, head and neck, liver or kidney cancer. The input for sequencing was CD4+ or CD8+ T cells sorted from blood, taken in a trial of the OX40 agonist ivuxolimab. The DNA of the CDR3 is TGTGCCAGCAGCGAAGAGGGACGGACCTACAATGAGCAGTTCTTC. It is translated as CASSEEGRTYNEQFF.